The entry below describes one T cell receptor beta chain. The antigen remains undetermined. Germline assignment: CDR1 MNHEY and CDR2 SMNVEV (reference sequence). With V trimmed by 6 bases and J by 4 bases, 5 bases remained unmatched. The CDR3 consists of 14 residues. The data stem from a study of cytomegalovirus exposure and HLA in healthy donors. For the study at large: Earlier, 90 million to 140 million unique TCR beta sequences were recovered from about 200 million T cells by an analysis.

13 Jbeta primers and 60 Vbeta primers were used for the PCR. Sequencing used immunoSEQ multiplex PCR; TCRdb keeps in-frame clones, though not all of them. This table holds approximately 100,000 clones, 60% to 80% found once. General study results and limits: A missense variant in DCLRE1C was later tied to TCR beta V- and J-gene trimming. A highly shared variant cluster was judged a likely technical artifact. At a 0.05 false discovery rate, a later analysis found some 18,000 TCR beta sequences to be associated with HLA alleles.

The chain recombines TRBV27 with TRBJ2-1; 8 nucleotides match TRBD2. Sequencing input: PBMCs. The TCR sequence derives from a man aged 50-60 years in good health and CMV-seropositive. CDR3 protein: CASSRSGSYNEQFF. The CDR3 DNA is TGTGCCAGCAGCCGGAGCGGGAGTTACAATGAGCAGTTCTTC.